This T cell receptor beta chain was sequenced for a study of cytomegalovirus exposure and HLA in healthy donors. Study in general: Among the 400 or so donors who were genotyped, approximately 84% fell in the genetic ancestry cluster that is associated with self-reported Caucasian donors.

The PCR employed 60 Vbeta primers together with 13 Jbeta primers. Data came from immunoSEQ multiplex PCR; TCRdb stores just in-frame clones and leaves some out. Among approximately 190,000 clones listed, around 88% were seen once. This clone was detected a few times. This sequence originates from a man in his forties in good health and CMV-seropositive. The sample taken for sequencing was PBMCs.

This chain's CDR3 is CAWTFSSYNEQFF. The CDR3 DNA is TGTGCCTGGACCTTTAGCTCCTACAATGAGCAGTTCTTC. The V and J genes are TRBV30 and TRBJ2-1; no definite D call. V was cut by 4 bases and J by 0 bases, with 7 bases left in between. This CDR3 is built from 13 residues. Germline V CDR1 and CDR2: GTSNPN, SVGIG (reference sequence).